This TCR beta chain was retrieved from a study of tumor-infiltrating lymphocytes in oesophageal squamous cell carcinoma. MiXCR, run by TCRdb on the PCR reads, gives a single entry per CDR3 protein. This table has tens of thousands of distinct CDR3 sequences, about a third appearing once. There are 14 residues in the CDR3. The germline gives CDR1 MNHEY, CDR2 SMNVEV (reference sequence). V was trimmed by 5 bases and J by 0 bases, leaving 10 bases between them. This clonotype was counted many times. The TCR originated in a female donor with esophageal squamous cell carcinoma. Sequenced material: esophageal tumor tissue. The rearrangement links TRBV27 to TRBJ1-1, with unresolved D. The CDR3, as DNA: TGTGCCAGCAGTCGTGGAGGGATGAACACTGAAGCTTTCTTT. This encodes CASSRGGMNTEAFF.